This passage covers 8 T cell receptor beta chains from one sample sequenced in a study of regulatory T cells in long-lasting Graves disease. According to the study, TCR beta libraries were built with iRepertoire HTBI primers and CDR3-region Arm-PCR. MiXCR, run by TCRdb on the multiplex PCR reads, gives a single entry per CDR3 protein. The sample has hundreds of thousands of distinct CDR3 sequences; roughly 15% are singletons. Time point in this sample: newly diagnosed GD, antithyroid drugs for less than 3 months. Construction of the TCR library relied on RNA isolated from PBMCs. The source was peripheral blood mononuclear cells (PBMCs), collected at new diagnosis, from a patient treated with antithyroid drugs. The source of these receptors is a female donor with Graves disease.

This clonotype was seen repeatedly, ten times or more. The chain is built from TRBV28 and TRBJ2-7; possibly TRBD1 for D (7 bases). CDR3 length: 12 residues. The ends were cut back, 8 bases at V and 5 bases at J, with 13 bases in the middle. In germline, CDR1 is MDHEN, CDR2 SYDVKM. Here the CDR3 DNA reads TGTGCCAGCCACAGGGGACTCGACGAGCAGTACTTC. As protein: CASHRGLDEQYF.

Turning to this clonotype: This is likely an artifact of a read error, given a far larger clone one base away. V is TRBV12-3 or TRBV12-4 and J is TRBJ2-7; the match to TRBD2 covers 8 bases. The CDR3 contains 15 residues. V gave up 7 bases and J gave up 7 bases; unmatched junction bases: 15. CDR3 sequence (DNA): TGTGCCAGCACCCAGACTAGCGCATCCTACAATGAGCAGTACTTC. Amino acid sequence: CASTQTSASYNEQYF.

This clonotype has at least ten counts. Here the CDR3 reads CASSFPQAIREQFF. The DNA for the CDR3 is TGTGCCAGCAGCTTCCCGCAGGCCATCCGTGAGCAGTTCTTC. The chain has TRBV5-8 and TRBJ2-1; D gene ambiguous. V was cut by 2 bases and J by 9 bases, with 15 bases left in between. Germline V CDR1 and CDR2: SGHTS, YDEGEE. This CDR3 is 14 amino acids long. The whole variable domain, remainder taken from reference TRBV5-8 and TRBJ2-1, is EAGVTQSPTHLIKTRGQQATLRCSPISGHTSVYWYQQALGLGLQFLLWYDEGEERNRGNFPPRFSGRQFPNYSSELNVNALELEDSALYLCASSFPQAIREQFFGPGTRLTVL.

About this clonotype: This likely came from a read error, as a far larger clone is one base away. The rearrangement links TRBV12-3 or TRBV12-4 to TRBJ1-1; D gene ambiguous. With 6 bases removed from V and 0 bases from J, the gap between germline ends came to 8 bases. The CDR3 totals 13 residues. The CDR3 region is CASSQKMNTEAFF. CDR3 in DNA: TGTGCCAGCAGCCAAAAAATGAACACTGAAGCTTTCTTT.

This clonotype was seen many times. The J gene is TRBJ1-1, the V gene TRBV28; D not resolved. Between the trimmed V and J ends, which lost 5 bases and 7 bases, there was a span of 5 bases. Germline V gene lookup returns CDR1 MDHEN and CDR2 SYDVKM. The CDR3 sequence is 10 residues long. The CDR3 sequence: CASSDDEAFF. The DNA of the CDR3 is TGTGCCAGCAGTGACGATGAAGCTTTCTTT.

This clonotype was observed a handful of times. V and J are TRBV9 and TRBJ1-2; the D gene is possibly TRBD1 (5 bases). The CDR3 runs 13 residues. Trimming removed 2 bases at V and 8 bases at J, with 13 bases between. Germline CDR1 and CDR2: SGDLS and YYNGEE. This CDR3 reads CASSVGTLRGYTF. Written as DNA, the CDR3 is TGTGCCAGCAGCGTTGGGACCCTAAGGGGCTACACCTTC.

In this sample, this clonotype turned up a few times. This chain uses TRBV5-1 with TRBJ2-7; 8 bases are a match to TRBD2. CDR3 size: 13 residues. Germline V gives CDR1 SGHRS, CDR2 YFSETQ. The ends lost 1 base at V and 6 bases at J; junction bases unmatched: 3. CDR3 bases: TGCGCCAGCAGCTTGCCGGGAGGGAGCGAGCAGTACTTC. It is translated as CASSLPGGSEQYF. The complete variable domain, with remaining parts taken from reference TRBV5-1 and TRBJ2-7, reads KAGVTQTPRYLIKTRGQQVTLSCSPISGHRSVSWYQQTPGQGLQFLFEYFSETQRNKGNFPGRFSGRQFSNSRSEMNVSTLELGDSALYLCASSLPGGSEQYFGPGTRLTVT.

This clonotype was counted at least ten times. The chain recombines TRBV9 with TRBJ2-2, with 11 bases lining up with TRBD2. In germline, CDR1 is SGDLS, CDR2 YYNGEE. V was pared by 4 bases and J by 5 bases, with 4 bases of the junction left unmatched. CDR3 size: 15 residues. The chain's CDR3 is CASSPTSGTTGELFF. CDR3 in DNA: TGTGCCAGCAGCCCGACTAGCGGGACTACCGGGGAGCTGTTTTTT.